Below, 30 T cell receptor beta chains from the same sample are listed, as sequenced in a study of cytomegalovirus exposure and HLA in healthy donors. Use of 60 Vbeta and 13 Jbeta primers characterized the PCR. Clones were read by immunoSEQ multiplex PCR, and TCRdb kept only the in-frame ones, dropping some. Seen here are over 150,000 clones, roughly 80% observed once, and the top ten hold approximately 1.5%. What was sequenced was PBMCs. The receptor set was obtained from a girl between 5 and 17 years old in good health and CMV-seropositive.

The chain has TRBV27 and TRBJ2-2; 7 nucleotides match TRBD2. CDR1 and CDR2 (germline): MNHEY, SMNVEV (reference sequence). The CDR3 is 15 residues long. The ends lost 3 bases at V and 4 bases at J; junction bases unmatched: 5. The DNA of the CDR3 is TGTGCCAGCAGTTTCGGGGCGGGAGCCACCGGGGAGCTGTTTTTT. Its protein product is CASSFGAGATGELFF.

This chain joins TRBV18 and TRBJ2-1, with 9 positions matching TRBD2. The V segment lost 3 bases and the J segment 4 bases; nucleotides outside the gene matches: 4. This CDR3 is built from 15 residues. Germline V gene sequence: CDR1 KGHSH, CDR2 LQKENI. The CDR3 DNA is TGTGCCAGCTCACCGATTGCGGGGGGGTACAATGAGCAGTTCTTC. It is translated as CASSPIAGGYNEQFF.

The J gene is TRBJ2-1, the V gene TRBV7-6; D not certain. The V gene's germline CDR1 is SGHVS and CDR2 FNYEAQ. This CDR3 has 16 residues. V lost 3 bases to trimming and J lost 0 bases, with 12 bases between them. The CDR3 loop is CASSFRSVYSYNEQFF. DNA for the CDR3: TGTGCCAGCAGCTTTCGGAGCGTCTACTCCTACAATGAGCAGTTCTTC.

There are a few counts of this clone. This chain uses TRBV5-4 with TRBJ1-1; TRBD1 aligns across 7 bases. The CDR3 sequence is 13 residues long. V lost 5 bases, J lost 2 bases, and 3 bases stayed unmatched. Germline V gives CDR1 SGHNT, CDR2 YYREEE (reference sequence). Written as DNA, the CDR3 is TGTGCCAGCAGTAGGGACAGCAACACTGAAGCTTTCTTT. This sequence encodes CASSRDSNTEAFF.

This clone appeared a few times. The chain uses TRBV6-5 and TRBJ2-1, with a possible D match to TRBD2 (5 bases). CDR1 and CDR2 from the germline V gene are MNHEY and SVGAGI. The CDR3 has 13 amino acids. V shed 0 bases and J shed 7 bases, with 7 bases lying between them. CDR3 in DNA: TGTGCCAGCAGTTACTCGCGGGTGAATGAGCAGTTCTTC. It specifies CASSYSRVNEQFF.

The rearrangement links TRBV5-1 to TRBJ2-1, with 9 bases matching TRBD1. The germline gives CDR1 SGHRS, CDR2 YFSETQ. The CDR3 is 15 residues long. Trimming took 4 bases from V and 2 from J; bases not matched to a gene: 4. The CDR3: CASSPGQGPYNEQFF. The CDR3 DNA is TGCGCCAGCAGCCCGGGACAGGGTCCCTACAATGAGCAGTTCTTC.

About this clone: Additional DNA sequences in this sample encode the identical CDR3. V is TRBV5-1 and J is TRBJ2-7; weak D call: TRBD1 (5 bases). Germline CDR1 SGHRS, CDR2 YFSETQ. This CDR3 is built from 13 residues. V was trimmed by 2 bases and J by 2 bases, leaving 8 bases between them. As DNA, the CDR3 is TGCGCCAGCAGCTTAGGCAGGGCCTACGAGCAGTACTTC. It encodes CASSLGRAYEQYF.

The gene calls are TRBV6-5 and TRBJ2-1, with D possibly TRBD1 on 6 matching bases. This CDR3 is built from 15 residues. Trimming took 9 bases from V and 0 from J, leaving 15 bases between them. Looked up from germline, CDR1 is MNHEY and CDR2 is SVGAGI. The CDR3: CASGGGPSSYNEQFF. The CDR3 DNA is TGTGCCAGTGGGGGCGGCCCGAGCTCCTACAATGAGCAGTTCTTC.

The chain links TRBV4-3 to TRBJ2-3; D possibly corresponds to TRBD1 (6 bases). V lost 0 bases and J lost 3, with 10 bases in between. Germline V gives CDR1 LGHNA, CDR2 YSLEER. CDR3 length equals 15 residues. This CDR3 is CASSQDWGLTDTQYF. CDR3 nucleotides: TGCGCCAGCAGCCAAGATTGGGGGCTAACAGATACGCAGTATTTT.

The V and J genes are TRBV27 and TRBJ2-1; a possible D gene is TRBD2 (5 bases). In germline, CDR1 is MNHEY, CDR2 SMNVEV (reference sequence). V dropped 5 bases and J dropped 5 bases, with 13 bases sitting between them. CDR3 length: 14 amino acids. CDR3 sequence reads: CASSPRGQNNEQFF. CDR3 DNA: TGTGCCAGCAGTCCCCGAGGGCAGAACAATGAGCAGTTCTTC.

This clone was observed once. Sequence at one end of the junction differs from germline and may be a read error. The chain employs TRBV7-9 and TRBJ2-7, with TRBD2 as a possible D gene (5 bases). Germline-derived CDR1 and CDR2 are SEHNR and FQNEAQ (reference sequence). The CDR3 has 13 residues. The CDR3 DNA is TGTGCCAGCAGCATGAGGGTCTCCCACGAGCAGTACTTC. It codes for CASSMRVSHEQYF.

The V call is TRBV18, the J call TRBJ2-5; a weak D match, TRBD1 (7 bases). Germline CDR1 KGHSH, CDR2 LQKENI. V was trimmed by 4 bases and J by 5 bases, leaving 14 bases between them. CDR3 length equals 14 residues. CDR3 amino acids: CASSRRQGGETQYF. The CDR3 region has the DNA TGTGCCAGCTCACGGAGACAGGGAGGCGAGACCCAGTACTTC.

The chain is built from TRBV27 and TRBJ2-7, with 9 bases that match TRBD2. The CDR3 is made up of 13 amino acids. Germline-derived CDR1 and CDR2 are MNHEY and SMNVEV (reference sequence). V dropped 6 bases and J dropped 4; count of bases not matched to a gene: 4. In DNA form, the CDR3 reads TGTGCCAGCAGGGGTAGCGGGAGATACGAGCAGTACTTC. It specifies CASRGSGRYEQYF.

V gene TRBV9 combines with J gene TRBJ1-5; D call uncertain. Trimming removed 0 bases at V and 3 bases at J, with 10 bases between. This CDR3 has 15 residues. Germline values: CDR1 SGDLS, CDR2 YYNGEE. The CDR3 loop reads CASSVGHMDNQPQHF. CDR3 DNA: TGTGCCAGCAGCGTAGGACACATGGACAATCAGCCCCAGCATTTT.

This clone has a single count. The chain recombines TRBV30 with TRBJ1-2; tentatively, D is TRBD1 (6 bases). V was pared by 4 bases and J by 5 bases, with 11 bases between. The CDR3 totals 12 residues. Germline lookup yields CDR1 GTSNPN and CDR2 SVGIG (reference sequence). The CDR3 DNA follows: TGTGCCTGGACAGGGGCCGGGTATGGCTACACCTTC. This gives the protein CAWTGAGYGYTF.

The chain carries TRBV29-1 and TRBJ1-2, with D possibly being TRBD1 (6 bases). V lost 6 bases to trimming and J lost 8 bases, with 16 bases between them. CDR1 is SQVTM, CDR2 ANQGSEA, per germline. CDR3 length equals 12 residues. The CDR3 protein is CSVKTGTRGYTF. CDR3 bases: TGCAGCGTGAAAACAGGGACGAGAGGCTACACCTTC. The entire variable domain, with the rest obtained from reference TRBV29-1 and TRBJ1-2, is as follows: SAVISQKPSRDICQRGTSLTIQCQVDSQVTMMFWYRQQPGQSLTLIATANQGSEATYESGFVIDKFPISRPNLTFSTLTVSNMSPEDSSIYLCSVKTGTRGYTFGSGTRLTVV.

The CDR3 loop is CASSTPAGGRYEQYF. The CDR3 region has the DNA TGTGCCAGCAGTACCCCAGCGGGAGGGAGGTACGAGCAGTACTTC. The rearrangement joins TRBV28 to TRBJ2-7; 10 positions agree with TRBD2. Germline lookup yields CDR1 MDHEN and CDR2 SYDVKM. The CDR3 runs 15 residues. Germline trimming cut 5 bases from V and 4 bases from J; bases unmatched to any gene: 8.

The chain recombines TRBV4-3 with TRBJ2-7; D gene uncertain. This CDR3 comprises 12 residues. V was pared by 0 bases and J by 5 bases, with 5 bases between. CDR1 and CDR2 from the germline V gene are LGHNA and YSLEER. DNA for the CDR3: TGCGCCAGCAGCCAAGATATCGACGAGCAGTACTTC. Amino acids: CASSQDIDEQYF.

The sample holds one count of this clone. This rearrangement joins TRBV6-1 to TRBJ2-5; 15 bases are shared with TRBD2. This CDR3 spans 19 amino acids. Germline lookup yields CDR1 MNHNS and CDR2 SASEGT. With V trimmed by 3 bases and J by 5 bases, 13 bases remained unmatched. The CDR3 DNA reads TGTGCCAGCAGTGAGGCTTTTGGACTAGCGGGGGGGCCGGGGGAGACCCAGTACTTC. Translated: CASSEAFGLAGGPGETQYF.

This sequence joins TRBV7-8 and TRBJ2-5, with D perhaps TRBD2 (5 bases). This CDR3 has 14 amino acids. Trimming cost V 5 bases and J 0 bases, with 10 bases left between them. CDR1 SGHVS and CDR2 FQNEAQ come from the germline V gene. DNA for the CDR3: TGTGCCAGCAGCAACGTGGGAGACCAAGAGACCCAGTACTTC. This encodes CASSNVGDQETQYF.

The chain recombines TRBV5-6 with TRBJ1-4; 7 bases line up with TRBD1. After removal of 4 bases from V and 8 bases from J, the junction contained 8 bases not matched to a gene. Germline lookup yields CDR1 SGHDT and CDR2 YYEEEE. The CDR3 loop spans 14 amino acids. This CDR3 reads CASSQNRGQEKLFF. CDR3 nucleotide sequence: TGTGCCAGCAGCCAAAACAGGGGCCAAGAAAAACTGTTTTTT.

The V call is TRBV5-1, the J call TRBJ2-5, with D perhaps TRBD2 (6 bases). Germline V gene lookup returns CDR1 SGHRS and CDR2 YFSETQ. The CDR3 contains 16 residues. Trimming took off 0 bases at V and 0 bases at J, with 12 bases between the two ends. The CDR3 is CASSLGAGSYQETQYF. The CDR3 DNA reads as TGCGCCAGCAGCTTGGGGGCGGGATCGTACCAAGAGACCCAGTACTTC.

The chain couples TRBV7-3 to TRBJ2-5; possible D gene TRBD1, 5 bases. The CDR3 is 13 amino acids. The ends were cut back, 5 bases at V and 2 bases at J, with 9 bases in the middle. Germline CDR1 and CDR2: SGHTA and FQGTGA. CDR3 protein: CASSLQGQETQYF. The CDR3 coding sequence is TGTGCCAGCAGCCTCCAGGGTCAAGAGACCCAGTACTTC. The full variable domain, completed using reference TRBV7-3 and TRBJ2-5, is GAGVSQTPSNKVTEKGKYVELRCDPISGHTALYWYRQSLGQGPEFLIYFQGTGAADDSGLPNDRFFAVRPEGSVSTLKIQRTERGDSAVYLCASSLQGQETQYFGPGTRLLVL.

The J gene is TRBJ2-7, the V gene TRBV5-1, with D possibly being TRBD2 (7 bases). Germline V gene sequence: CDR1 SGHRS, CDR2 YFSETQ. The CDR3 consists of 16 residues. V was pared by 2 bases and J by 3 bases, with 18 bases between. CDR3 sequence reads: CASSFSRGARSYEQYF. The CDR3 nucleotides are TGCGCCAGCAGCTTTTCCCGGGGGGCCCGAAGCTACGAGCAGTACTTC.

The V gene is TRBV6-4, the J gene TRBJ2-6; TRBD1 agrees at 7 bases. The CDR3 has 14 amino acids. V lost 5 bases to trimming and J lost 2 bases; unmatched junction nucleotides: 0. The V gene's germline CDR1 is MRHNA and CDR2 SNTAGT. The CDR3 here is CASSTGAGANVLTF. The CDR3 nucleotides read TGTGCCAGCAGTACAGGGGCTGGGGCCAACGTCCTGACTTTC.

The chain has TRBV5-1 and TRBJ1-2, with D maybe TRBD1 (5 bases). The CDR3 is 13 amino acids. Germline V CDR1 and CDR2: SGHRS, YFSETQ. Trimming stripped 4 bases from V and 8 bases from J, with 15 bases between. CDR3 protein: CASSKSPGGGYTF. Written as DNA, the CDR3 is TGCGCCAGCAGCAAATCTCCCGGGGGGGGCTACACCTTC.

The V gene is TRBV29-1, the J gene TRBJ2-5, with 11 nucleotides matching TRBD1. This CDR3 spans 14 amino acids. V trimming: 6 bases; J trimming: 5 bases; junction bases outside the gene matches: 8. Germline loops: CDR1 SQVTM, CDR2 ANQGSEA. CDR3 coding DNA: TGCAGCGTCCGAAGGACAGGGGGCAGGGAGACCCAGTACTTC. This gives the protein CSVRRTGGRETQYF.

V and J are TRBV6-5 and TRBJ1-3; D not certain. V lost 0 bases, J lost 0 bases, and 9 bases lay in between. The CDR3 totals 16 residues. The germline V gene encodes CDR1 MNHEY and CDR2 SVGAGI. The CDR3 DNA is TGTGCCAGCAGTTACTCGGCGGTTATCTCTGGAAACACCATATATTTT. This encodes CASSYSAVISGNTIYF.

The V and J genes are TRBV10-1 and TRBJ1-2, with D maybe TRBD1 (5 bases). Germline V CDR1 and CDR2: WNHNN, SYGVQD (reference sequence). The V end was cut by 9 bases, the J end by 0 bases, with 14 bases between. The CDR3 has 14 amino acids. CDR3 in DNA: TGCGCCAGACCAGGGTGTTCAACTAACTATGGCTACACCTTC. Translated, it gives CARPGCSTNYGYTF.

The V call is TRBV7-9, the J call TRBJ2-5; weak D call: TRBD1 (6 bases). The germline CDR1 and CDR2 sequences are SEHNR and FQNEAQ (reference sequence). This CDR3 contains 15 residues. V was cut by 4 bases and J by 3 bases, with 15 bases left in between. CDR3 sequence: CASSYLQGIEETQYF. In nucleotides, the CDR3 is TGTGCCAGCAGCTACCTACAGGGTATAGAAGAGACCCAGTACTTC.